This record concerns one TCR beta chain sequence. Its binding antigen is unknown. No qualities accompany the bases; no much larger clone lies one base away. The germline V gene encodes CDR1 SGDLS and CDR2 YYNGEE. The CDR3 measures 13 amino acids from cysteine to phenylalanine. The DNA shown is the 39-base CDR3, in frame from base 1. Trimmed from V: 2 bases; trimmed from J: 3 bases; junction bases lacking a gene match: 1. TCRbeta CDR3 regions were amplified from genomic DNA by means of the immunoSEQ Assay, a bias-controlled multiplex PCR. The paper's data handling went like this. The number of nucleated cells in each sample was estimated by amplification of reference gene primers within the assay. Sequence reads were collapsed and filtered to measure the absolute abundance of every unique TCRbeta CDR3 rearrangement. For each sample, productive Simpson clonality was calculated as the square root of Simpson's diversity index over productive rearrangements. The source is immuneACCESS, and TCRdb retained only in-frame sequences with V and J called. Part of the clones is not carried over; for the studies checked, unresolved V genes explain less than half of this, and the remainder is unexplained. The D gene and trimming were derived from the DNA, and the V and J assignments and clone size from that table. The sample records 200,000 to 250,000 clones, around four fifths of which are singletons. Approximately 8% of the sample comes from the top ten.

Whole blood was collected in K2EDTA tubes by collaborating institutions according to the institutions' own protocols. For TCRbeta analysis, collaborator samples were shipped as frozen whole blood, as isolated PBMCs, or as DNA extracted from either sample type. The record originates from a study of blood T cell repertoires in COVID-19 (dated by TCRdb to the early 2020s). Describing the broader study: Collaborator samples came from the United States, Italy and Spain and covered acute and convalescent phases of COVID-19. The material from the prospective study consisted of cDNA or gDNA derived from T cells, B-cell-depleted T cells, or PBMCs. Deeply sampled blood TCRbeta repertoires from subjects exposed to, actively infected with, or recovered from COVID-19 were included in the dataset. The repertoires were made available in a free public database intended to serve as a resource for research on the immune response to SARS-CoV-2. The samples were drawn from the first 160 participants of the ongoing ImmuneRACE study and from under 1,500 subjects provided by 6 global collaborators. The sample metadata nearly always contained a de-identified subject ID, COVID-19 status, age in years and sex. HLA class I and class II types, where available, came from metadata supplied by the sample provider rather than from assay-based typing.

Results and caveats for the whole study, not just this receptor: The amount of clinical and demographic metadata varied by source and participant and was provided uncurated.

The source is a woman aged 50 to 65 with active or convalescent COVID-19. This chain is built from TRBV9 and TRBJ2-5; 7 nucleotides in the junction match TRBD2. The sequenced material came from peripheral blood. The sequence in DNA is TGTGCCAGCAGCGTGGGGACTAAAGAGACCCAGTACTTC. Its protein reads: CASSVGTKETQYF.